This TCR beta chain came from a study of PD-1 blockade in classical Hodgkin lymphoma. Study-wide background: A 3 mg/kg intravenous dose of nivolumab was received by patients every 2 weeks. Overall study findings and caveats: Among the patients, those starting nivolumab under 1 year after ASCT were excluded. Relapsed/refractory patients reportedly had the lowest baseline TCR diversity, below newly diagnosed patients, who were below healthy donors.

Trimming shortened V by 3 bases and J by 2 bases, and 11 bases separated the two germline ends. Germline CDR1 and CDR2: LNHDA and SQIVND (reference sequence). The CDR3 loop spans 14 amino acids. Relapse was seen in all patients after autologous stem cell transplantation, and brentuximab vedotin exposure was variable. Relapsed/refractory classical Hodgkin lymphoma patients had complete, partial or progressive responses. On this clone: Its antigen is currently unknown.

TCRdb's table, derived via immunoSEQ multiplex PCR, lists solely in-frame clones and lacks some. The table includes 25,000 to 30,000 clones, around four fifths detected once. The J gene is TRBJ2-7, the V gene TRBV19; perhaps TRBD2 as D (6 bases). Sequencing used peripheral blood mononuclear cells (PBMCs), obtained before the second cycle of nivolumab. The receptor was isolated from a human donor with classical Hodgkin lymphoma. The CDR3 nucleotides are TGTGCCAGTAGTATTATCGGGAGAACCTACGAGCAGTACTTC. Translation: CASSIIGRTYEQYF.